This TCR beta chain was recovered during a study of T cells in Graves' hyperthyroidism and ophthalmopathy. Amplification of TCR beta CDR3 regions used RNA as the template. First-round RT-PCR of the TCR CDR3 relied on the HTBI primer set. One entry per CDR3 protein, called by TCRdb with MiXCR from the multiplex PCR reads. There are some 370,000 distinct CDR3 sequences in the sample; approximately 18% occur only once, and around a third lies in the top ten. This clonotype was picked up many times. Together with thyroid ultrasound, orbital computed tomography, serum thyroxine and TRAb, clinical symptoms were used for diagnoses. The CDR3 contains 13 residues. The V gene's germline CDR1 is MNHEY and CDR2 SMNVEV (reference sequence). V was trimmed by 2 bases and J by 7 bases, leaving 12 bases between them.

This receptor was taken from a woman aged 30 to 39 with Graves' hyperthyroidism that later progressed to Graves' ophthalmopathy. The chain joins TRBV27 to TRBJ2-7; no reliable D call. Sequencing was performed on blood. The CDR3 is CASSLTPAVEQYF. The CDR3 region has the DNA TGTGCCAGCAGTTTAACCCCTGCTGTAGAGCAGTACTTC.